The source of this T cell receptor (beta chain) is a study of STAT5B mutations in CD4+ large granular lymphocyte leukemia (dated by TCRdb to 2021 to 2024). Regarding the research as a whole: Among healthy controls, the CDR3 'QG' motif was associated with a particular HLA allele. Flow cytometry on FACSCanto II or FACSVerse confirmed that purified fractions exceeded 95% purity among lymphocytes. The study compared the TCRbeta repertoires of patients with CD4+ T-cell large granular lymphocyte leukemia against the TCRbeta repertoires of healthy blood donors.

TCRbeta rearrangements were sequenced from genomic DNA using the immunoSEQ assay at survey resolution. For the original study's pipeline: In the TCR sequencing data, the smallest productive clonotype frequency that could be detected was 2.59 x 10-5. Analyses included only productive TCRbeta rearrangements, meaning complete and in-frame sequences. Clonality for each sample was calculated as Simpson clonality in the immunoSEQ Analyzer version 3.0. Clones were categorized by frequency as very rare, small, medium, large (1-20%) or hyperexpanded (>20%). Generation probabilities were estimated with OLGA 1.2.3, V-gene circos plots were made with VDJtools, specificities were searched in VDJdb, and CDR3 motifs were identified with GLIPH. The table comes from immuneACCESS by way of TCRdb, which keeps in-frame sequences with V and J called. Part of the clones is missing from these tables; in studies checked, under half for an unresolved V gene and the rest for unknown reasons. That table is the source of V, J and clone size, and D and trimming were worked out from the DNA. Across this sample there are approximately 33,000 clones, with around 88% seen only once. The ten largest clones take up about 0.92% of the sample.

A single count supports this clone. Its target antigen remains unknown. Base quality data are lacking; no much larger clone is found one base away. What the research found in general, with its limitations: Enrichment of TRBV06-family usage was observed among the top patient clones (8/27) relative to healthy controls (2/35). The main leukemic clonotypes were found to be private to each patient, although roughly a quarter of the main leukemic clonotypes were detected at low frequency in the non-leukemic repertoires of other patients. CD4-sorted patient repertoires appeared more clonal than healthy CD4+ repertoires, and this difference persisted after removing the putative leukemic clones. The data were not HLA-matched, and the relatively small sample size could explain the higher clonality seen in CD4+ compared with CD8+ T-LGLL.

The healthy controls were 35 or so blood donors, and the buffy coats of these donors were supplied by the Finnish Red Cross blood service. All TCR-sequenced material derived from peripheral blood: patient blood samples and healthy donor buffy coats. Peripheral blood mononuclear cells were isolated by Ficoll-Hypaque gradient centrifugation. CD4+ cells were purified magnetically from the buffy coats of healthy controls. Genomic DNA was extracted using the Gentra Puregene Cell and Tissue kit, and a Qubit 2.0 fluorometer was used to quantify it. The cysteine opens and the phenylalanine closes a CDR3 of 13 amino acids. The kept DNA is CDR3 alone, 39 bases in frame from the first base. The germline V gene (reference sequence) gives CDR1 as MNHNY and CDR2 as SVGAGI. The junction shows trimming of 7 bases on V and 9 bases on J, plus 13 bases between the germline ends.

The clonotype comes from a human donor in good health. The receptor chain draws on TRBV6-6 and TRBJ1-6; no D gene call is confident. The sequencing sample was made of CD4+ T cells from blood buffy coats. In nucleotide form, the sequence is TGTGCCAGCACCTTTGACCGCGGTTCACCCCTCCACTTT. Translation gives CASTFDRGSPLHF.